The 8 T cell receptor beta chains in this list originate from one sample, sequenced in a study of blood T cell repertoires in COVID-19. Assay: immunoSEQ multiplex PCR; the TCRdb copy retains only in-frame clones and omits some. The sample consists of approximately 140,000 clones, approximately 86% of them appearing once. Input material: peripheral blood. These receptors were obtained from a man between 65 and 85 years old with acute or convalescent COVID-19.

V and J are TRBV7-2 and TRBJ2-1; TRBD2 aligns across 12 bases. CDR1 is SGHTA, CDR2 FQGNSA, per germline. Unmatched junction bases numbered 4, after V lost 5 bases and J lost 2 bases. This CDR3 has 16 amino acids. The CDR3 DNA reads as TGTGCCAGCAGCCCGACTAGCGGGGGTACCTACAATGAGCAGTTCTTC. It translates to CASSPTSGGTYNEQFF. Using reference TRBV7-2 and TRBJ2-1 for the parts outside the CDR3, the full variable domain is GAGVSQSPSNKVTEKGKDVELRCDPISGHTALYWYRQSLGQGLEFLIYFQGNSAPDKSGLPSDRFSAERTGGSVSTLTIQRTQQEDSAVYLCASSPTSGGTYNEQFFGPGTRLTVL.

This chain uses TRBV7-3 with TRBJ2-1; a weak D match, TRBD1 (6 bases). The ends were cut back, 0 bases at V and 0 bases at J, with 9 bases in the middle. The CDR3 is 16 amino acids. Germline V CDR1 and CDR2: SGHTA, FQGTGA. The CDR3 spells CASSLTTGSSYNEQFF. DNA of the CDR3: TGTGCCAGCAGCTTAACAACAGGGAGCTCCTACAATGAGCAGTTCTTC.

This sequence joins TRBV7-2 and TRBJ2-1; 10 bases are shared with TRBD1. The germline V gene encodes CDR1 SGHTA and CDR2 FQGNSA. V lost 4 bases and J lost 4; bases outside the gene matches: 4. CDR3 size: 15 residues. CDR3 loop: CASSWTGGLYNEQFF. DNA of the CDR3: TGTGCCAGCAGCTGGACAGGGGGTTTATACAATGAGCAGTTCTTC.

V is TRBV10-1 and J is TRBJ2-7; D is undetermined. The V gene's germline CDR1 is WNHNN and CDR2 SYGVQD (reference sequence). This CDR3 comprises 14 residues. V gave up 7 bases and J gave up 0 bases, with 13 bases separating them. The CDR3 bases are TGCGCCAGCATCCGAGCGCACGTCTCCTACGAGCAGTACTTC. This encodes CASIRAHVSYEQYF.

CDR3 protein: CASSQDQGAGYTF. The CDR3 nucleotides read TGTGCCAGCAGCCAAGATCAAGGGGCCGGCTACACCTTC. The V and J genes are TRBV3-1 (or the pseudogene TRBV3-2) and TRBJ1-2; possible D gene TRBD1, 5 bases. The germline V gene has CDR1 LGHDT and CDR2 YNNKEL (reference sequence). This CDR3 has 13 amino acids. V was clipped by 0 bases and J by 8 bases, with 10 bases between them.

The rearrangement links TRBV7-9 to TRBJ2-7; D may be TRBD2 (6 bases). CDR1 and CDR2 from the germline V gene are SEHNR and FQNEAQ (reference sequence). CDR3 size: 16 residues. Trimming removed 5 bases from V and 0 bases from J, with 17 bases in between. The CDR3 spells CASSARGGTISYEQYF. In nucleotides, the CDR3 is TGTGCCAGCAGCGCCCGAGGCGGGACGATCTCCTACGAGCAGTACTTC.

This sequence joins TRBV3-1 (or the pseudogene TRBV3-2) and TRBJ2-6; D might be TRBD2 (5 bases). V lost 2 bases to trimming and J lost 4 bases, with 21 bases between them. The germline V gene has CDR1 LGHDT and CDR2 YNNKEL (reference sequence). This CDR3 has 19 residues. CDR3 DNA: TGTGCCAGCAGCCAACTCAACGTGGGAGTCCCCCCCGGGGCCAACGTCCTGACTTTC. This translates into CASSQLNVGVPPGANVLTF.

This clone appeared a single time. The chain recombines TRBV5-1 with TRBJ2-1; 8 bases match TRBD1. V lost 4 bases to trimming and J lost 4 bases; unmatched junction nucleotides: 7. This CDR3 region has 15 residues. CDR1 is SGHRS and CDR2 is YFSETQ in the germline V gene. CDR3 coding DNA: TGCGCCAGCAGCGGTGGACAGGGTTATTACAATGAGCAGTTCTTC. Protein: CASSGGQGYYNEQFF.